Below are 16 T cell receptor beta chains sequenced from a single sample in a study of shared clonotypes between healthy human individuals. Produced via immunoSEQ multiplex PCR; TCRdb's table is partial and in-frame only. The sample records 2 million to 3 million clones, roughly 93% being singletons. The sequencing sample was made of naive CD4+ T cells from PBMCs. Documented subset: CD45RA+ positively selected. All receptors come from a man younger than 35 in good health. Some clones in this sample may be carry-over from other donors' samples.

This chain connects TRBV27 to TRBJ2-7, with 11 bases aligning to TRBD2. Trimming took 6 bases from V and 0 from J; bases not matched to a gene: 4. The CDR3 has 15 residues. Germline CDR1 and CDR2: MNHEY and SMNVEV (reference sequence). CDR3 bases: TGTGCCAGCAGGCGCACTAGCGGGAGCTCCTACGAGCAGTACTTC. Translating it yields CASRRTSGSSYEQYF.

V and J are TRBV6-5 and TRBJ1-1, with 8 bases matching TRBD1. The junction had 7 bases not matched to a gene; V was cut back by 5 bases and J by 5 bases. Germline V gene lookup returns CDR1 MNHEY and CDR2 SVGAGI. The CDR3 has 14 amino acids. For the CDR3, the DNA is TGTGCCAGCAGTCAGGGGACAGGTAGGACTGAAGCTTTCTTT. It translates to CASSQGTGRTEAFF.

The count of this clone is one. Other DNA sequences in the sample encode the same CDR3. The chain combines TRBV5-1 with TRBJ1-1; 11 bases fit TRBD1. The J segment lost 4 bases and the V segment lost 3 bases, leaving 2 bases of the junction unmatched. Germline V gene sequence: CDR1 SGHRS, CDR2 YFSETQ. CDR3 size: 14 residues. The CDR3 spells CASSYGTGGTEAFF. The CDR3 coding sequence is TGCGCCAGCAGCTATGGGACAGGGGGCACTGAAGCTTTCTTT.

CDR3 nucleotides: TGTGCCAGCAGCTTAGCTATAGGGGCAGGCTCTAAGGAGACCCAGTACTTC. Protein: CASSLAIGAGSKETQYF. This sequence joins TRBV7-9 and TRBJ2-5; D is perhaps TRBD1 (5 bases). Germline CDR1 reads SEHNR; CDR2 reads FQNEAQ (reference sequence). Trimming cost V 0 bases and J 5 bases, with 19 bases left between them. The CDR3 covers 17 residues.

V and J are TRBV6-5 and TRBJ2-5; D uncertain. V was trimmed by 0 bases and J by 6 bases, leaving 8 bases between them. The CDR3 has 13 amino acids. Germline CDR1 MNHEY, CDR2 SVGAGI. Written as DNA, the CDR3 is TGTGCCAGCAGTTACTCGAGGAAACAGACCCAGTACTTC. This encodes CASSYSRKQTQYF.

The chain combines TRBV7-2 with TRBJ2-7; 9 nucleotides align to TRBD2. V lost 4 bases and J lost 5; bases outside the gene matches: 9. The germline CDR1 and CDR2 sequences are SGHTA and FQGNSA. This CDR3 region has 15 residues. The DNA of the CDR3 is TGTGCCAGCAGCTCCACTAGCGGGTCCCTCCACGAGCAGTACTTC. This encodes CASSSTSGSLHEQYF.

The chain joins TRBV18 to TRBJ2-3; D perhaps matches TRBD2 (6 bases). This CDR3 is built from 16 residues. Trimming left V 6 bases short and J 5 bases short, with 21 bases between. Germline assignment: CDR1 KGHSH and CDR2 LQKENI. The CDR3 sequence: CASSLLRDSAGDTQYF. The CDR3 coding sequence is TGTGCCAGCTCCCTACTCCGGGACTCTGCTGGAGATACGCAGTATTTT.

This chain uses TRBV28 with TRBJ2-3, with TRBD2 matching 11 bases. The CDR3 extends over 15 amino acids. In germline, CDR1 is MDHEN, CDR2 SYDVKM. Losses at the gene ends were 3 bases for V and 5 bases for J; bases not matched to a gene: 4. The CDR3 coding sequence is TGTGCCAGCAGTTTGGGACTAGCGGACATAGATACGCAGTATTTT. Protein sequence: CASSLGLADIDTQYF.

A note on this clone: Other nucleotide sequences from this sample produce the same CDR3. The chain carries TRBV6-5 and TRBJ2-5; no firm D call. Germline CDR1 MNHEY, CDR2 SVGAGI. This CDR3 is 11 amino acids long. The V and J ends lost 4 bases and 5 bases respectively, with 5 bases between them. The CDR3 reads CASSSRETQYF. The CDR3 DNA reads as TGTGCCAGCAGTTCACGGGAGACCCAGTACTTC.

This clone was seen just once. This sequence joins TRBV2 and TRBJ1-2; weak D call: TRBD1 (5 bases). Trimming cost V 4 bases and J 3 bases, with 12 bases left between them. The CDR3 runs 14 residues. The germline V gene encodes CDR1 SNHLY and CDR2 FYNNEI. The CDR3 coding sequence is TGTGCCAGCAGTGGGGGGGGAAAAGACTATGGCTACACCTTC. Translation: CASSGGGKDYGYTF.

V gene TRBV19 combines with J gene TRBJ2-1, with 14 bases lining up with TRBD2. V gave up 7 bases and J gave up 0 bases; unmatched junction bases: 17. The CDR3 has 21 residues. Germline CDR1 is LNHDA and CDR2 is SQIVND (reference sequence). This CDR3 is CASTPPQWGTSGSSSYNEQFF. CDR3 DNA sequence: TGTGCCAGTACCCCTCCTCAATGGGGGACTAGCGGGAGTAGCTCCTACAATGAGCAGTTCTTC.

This chain uses TRBV5-8 with TRBJ2-1; 11 nucleotides match TRBD2. Trimming removed 4 bases from V and 4 bases from J; junction bases left unmatched: 13. Germline V CDR1 and CDR2: SGHTS, YDEGEE. CDR3 length: 18 amino acids. The CDR3 loop reads CASSHTWVAGGKYNEQFF. CDR3 sequence (DNA): TGTGCCAGCAGCCACACCTGGGTAGCGGGAGGGAAATACAATGAGCAGTTCTTC.

The V gene is TRBV29-1, the J gene TRBJ2-3; the match to TRBD2 covers 14 bases. This CDR3 comprises 15 residues. V trimming: 4 bases; J trimming: 5 bases; junction bases outside the gene matches: 5. Per germline, CDR1 SQVTM and CDR2 ANQGSEA. Written as DNA, the CDR3 is TGCAGCGTTGTACGACTAGCGGGAGGGATAGATACGCAGTATTTT. This codes for CSVVRLAGGIDTQYF.

The chain couples TRBV7-2 to TRBJ2-5; D may be TRBD1 (5 bases). V was shortened by 8 bases and J by 2 bases, with 12 bases between the two germline ends. This CDR3 has 13 amino acids. The germline gives CDR1 SGHTA, CDR2 FQGNSA. The CDR3 loop is CASQRQRQETQYF. Written as DNA, the CDR3 is TGTGCCAGCCAGAGACAGCGACAAGAGACCCAGTACTTC.

The rearrangement uses TRBV15 and TRBJ1-3; possible D gene TRBD1, 5 bases. From germline, CDR1 is LNHNV and CDR2 YYDKDF (reference sequence). V was trimmed by 0 bases and J by 0 bases, leaving 12 bases between them. This CDR3 comprises 17 residues. The CDR3 DNA is TGTGCCACCAGCAGAGAGGGGCGGGCCAGCTCTGGAAACACCATATATTTT. Translated, it gives CATSREGRASSGNTIYF.

This clone turned up a few times. This chain uses TRBV7-3 with TRBJ2-5; no clear D gene. The CDR3 has 12 residues. Germline CDR1 and CDR2: SGHTA and FQGTGA. The germline V and J ends were trimmed by 3 bases and 9 bases, with 11 bases remaining between them. CDR3 sequence: CASSLVLGPQYF. The CDR3 bases are TGTGCCAGCAGCTTGGTCTTGGGTCCCCAGTACTTC.